The clone carrying this T cell receptor (beta chain) was detected only a few times. The antigen remains undetermined. Researchers used 5'RACE with constant-segment primers to make TCR alpha and TCR beta cDNA libraries that carry sample barcodes and UMIs. TCRdb itself ran the 5' RACE reads through MiXCR, one entry per CDR3 protein. The data show 400,000 to 500,000 distinct CDR3 sequences, about 19% seen once. This sample was taken from a study of T-cell memory formation after mild COVID-19. Study-wide points: Clones that shrank (day 15 to 85) were balanced CD4/CD8, whereas later expanders leaned CD4+. Largely, contracting CD4+ clones fell within CM and EM, and contracting CD8+ clones within EMRA.

The CDR3 runs 14 residues. Trimming removed 5 bases from V and 6 bases from J, with 15 bases in between. Germline V lookup: CDR1 SGHTA, CDR2 FQGNSA. The receptor comes from an adult woman who had mild COVID-19 (a few samples of this study predate the infection). Cell type and time point are not known. The chain couples TRBV7-2 to TRBJ2-3; D tentatively reads TRBD1 or TRBD2 (5 bases each). The specimen was PBMCs or a T cell subset sorted from them (not recorded which). CDR3 DNA sequence: TGTGCCAGCAGCCCTGGGACCGTCCGGGATACGCAGTATTTT. This encodes CASSPGTVRDTQYF.